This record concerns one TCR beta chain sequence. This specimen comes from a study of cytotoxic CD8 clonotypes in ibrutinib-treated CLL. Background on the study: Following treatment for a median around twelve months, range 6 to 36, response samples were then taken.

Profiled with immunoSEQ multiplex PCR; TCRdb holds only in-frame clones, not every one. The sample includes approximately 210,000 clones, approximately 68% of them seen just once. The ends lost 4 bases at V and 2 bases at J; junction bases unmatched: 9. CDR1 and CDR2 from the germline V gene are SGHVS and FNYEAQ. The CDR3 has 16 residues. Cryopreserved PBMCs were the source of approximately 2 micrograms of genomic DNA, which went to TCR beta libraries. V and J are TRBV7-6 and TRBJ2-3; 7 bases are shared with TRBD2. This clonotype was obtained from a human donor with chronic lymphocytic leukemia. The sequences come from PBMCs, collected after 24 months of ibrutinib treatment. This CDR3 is CASSYVGTTHTDTQYF. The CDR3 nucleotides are TGTGCCAGCAGCTACGTTGGGACTACCCACACAGATACGCAGTATTTT.